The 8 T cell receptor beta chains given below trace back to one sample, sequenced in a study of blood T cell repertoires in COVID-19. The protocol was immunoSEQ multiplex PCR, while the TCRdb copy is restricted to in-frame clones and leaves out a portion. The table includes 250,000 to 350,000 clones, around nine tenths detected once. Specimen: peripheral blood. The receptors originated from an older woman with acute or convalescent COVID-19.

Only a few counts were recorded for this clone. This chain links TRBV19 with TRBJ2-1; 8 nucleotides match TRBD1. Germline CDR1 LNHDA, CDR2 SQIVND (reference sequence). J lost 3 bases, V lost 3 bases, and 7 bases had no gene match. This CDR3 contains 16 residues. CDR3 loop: CASSIQGARNYNEQFF. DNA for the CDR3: TGTGCCAGTAGTATCCAGGGGGCGCGAAACTACAATGAGCAGTTCTTC.

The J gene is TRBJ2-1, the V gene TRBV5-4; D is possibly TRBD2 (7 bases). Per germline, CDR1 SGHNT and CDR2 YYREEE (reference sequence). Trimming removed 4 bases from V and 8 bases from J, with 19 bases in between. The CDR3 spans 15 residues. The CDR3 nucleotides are TGTGCCAGCAGCCCGGGGGGCCCCCCCGGCGATGAGCAGTTCTTC. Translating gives CASSPGGPPGDEQFF. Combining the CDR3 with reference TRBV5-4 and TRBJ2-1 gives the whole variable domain ETGVTQSPTHLIKTRGQQVTLRCSSQSGHNTVSWYQQALGQGPQFIFQYYREEENGRGNFPPRFSGLQFPNYSSELNVNALELDDSALYLCASSPGGPPGDEQFFGPGTRLTVL.

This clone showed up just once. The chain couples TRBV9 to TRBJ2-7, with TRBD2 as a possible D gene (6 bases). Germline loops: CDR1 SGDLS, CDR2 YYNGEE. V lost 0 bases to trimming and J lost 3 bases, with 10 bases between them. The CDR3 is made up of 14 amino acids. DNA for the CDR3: TGTGCCAGCAGCGTAGGCCGGGAGTACTACGAGCAGTACTTC. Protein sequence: CASSVGREYYEQYF.

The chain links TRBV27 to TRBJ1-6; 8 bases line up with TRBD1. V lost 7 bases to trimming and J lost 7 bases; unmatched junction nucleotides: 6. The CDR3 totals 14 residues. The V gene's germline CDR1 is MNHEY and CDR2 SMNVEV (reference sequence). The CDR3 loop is CASTWDRKNSPLHF. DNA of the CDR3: TGTGCCAGCACCTGGGACAGGAAAAATTCACCCCTCCACTTT.

The CDR3 sequence is CASSLSGYEQYF. The CDR3 nucleotides read TGTGCCAGCAGTTTGTCAGGGTACGAGCAGTACTTC. The chain uses TRBV12-3 or TRBV12-4 and TRBJ2-7; D is possibly TRBD1 (5 bases). Trimming stripped 3 bases from V and 4 bases from J, with 7 bases between. The CDR3 extends over 12 amino acids.

The CDR3, as DNA: TGTGCCAGTACTACAGGGTTTGGAGAGACCCAGTACTTC. As protein: CASTTGFGETQYF. The genes are TRBV7-9 and TRBJ2-5; possible D gene TRBD1, 6 bases. Trimming left V 9 bases short and J 4 bases short, with 15 bases between. CDR1 SEHNR and CDR2 FQNEAQ come from the germline V gene (reference sequence). The CDR3 covers 13 residues. The full variable domain, with the rest looked up from reference TRBV7-9 and TRBJ2-5, is DTGVSQNPRHKITKRGQNVTFRCDPISEHNRLYWYRQTLGQGPEFLTYFQNEAQLEKSRLLSDRFSAERPKGSFSTLEIQRTEQGDSAMYLCASTTGFGETQYFGPGTRLLVL.

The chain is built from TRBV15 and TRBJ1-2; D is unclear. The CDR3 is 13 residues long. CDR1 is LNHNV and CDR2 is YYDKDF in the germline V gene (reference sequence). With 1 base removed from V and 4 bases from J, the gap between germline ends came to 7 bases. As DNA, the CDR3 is TGTGCCACCAGCAGAGCCGGGAGCTATGGCTACACCTTC. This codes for CATSRAGSYGYTF.

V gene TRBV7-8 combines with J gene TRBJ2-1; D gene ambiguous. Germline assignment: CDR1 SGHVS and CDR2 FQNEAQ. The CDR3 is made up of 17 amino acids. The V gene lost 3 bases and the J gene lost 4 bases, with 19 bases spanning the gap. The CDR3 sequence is CASSFGAPLIAYNEQFF. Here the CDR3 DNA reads TGTGCCAGCAGCTTCGGCGCCCCCTTGATAGCTTACAATGAGCAGTTCTTC.